The entry below gives a single TCR beta chain sequence along with its context. The data stem from a study of OX40 agonist ivuxolimab in advanced cancers. Turning to the study itself: Patients' therapy was ivuxolimab, an antibody that acts as an agonist of OX40 (CD134). Partial responses occurred in three patients (one hepatocellular carcinoma, two cutaneous melanoma).

Using immunoSEQ multiplex PCR, the repertoire was profiled, and TCRdb retains in-frame clones only, with some absent. The profile shows approximately 73,000 clones, roughly 90% of them singletons. The CDR3 covers 15 residues. Sample: CD4+ or CD8+ T cells sorted from blood, taken in a trial of the OX40 agonist ivuxolimab. The TCR was taken from an adult with an advanced solid tumor such as melanoma, head and neck, liver or kidney cancer. The chain employs TRBV21-1 and TRBJ2-1; TRBD2 is the table's D call, not checked against the DNA. TRBV21-1 is a listed pseudogene. The CDR3 DNA follows: TGTGCCAGCAGCAAAGGACTAGCGGGAGTTTGTGAGCAGTTCTTC. This codes for CASSKGLAGVCEQFF.